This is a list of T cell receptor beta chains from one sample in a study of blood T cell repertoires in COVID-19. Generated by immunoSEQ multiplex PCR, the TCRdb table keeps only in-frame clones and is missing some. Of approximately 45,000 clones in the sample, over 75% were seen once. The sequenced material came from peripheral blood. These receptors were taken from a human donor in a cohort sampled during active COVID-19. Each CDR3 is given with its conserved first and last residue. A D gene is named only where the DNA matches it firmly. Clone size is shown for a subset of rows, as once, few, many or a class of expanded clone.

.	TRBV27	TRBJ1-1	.	TGTGCCAGCAGTCCATCGGGGGTTATCGCTGAAGCTTTCTTT	CASSPSGVIAEAFF
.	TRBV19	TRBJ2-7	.	TGTGCCAGTAGTAATGCAGGCACGGAAGCCGAGCAGTACTTC	CASSNAGTEAEQYF
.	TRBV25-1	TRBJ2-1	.	TGTGCCAGCGCCCCAGGGGGGAGACGATACAATGAGCAGTTCTTC	CASAPGGRRYNEQFF
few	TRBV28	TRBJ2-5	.	TGTGCCAGCAGTTTAGTCGCAGGCGTTTGGACCCAGTACTTC	CASSLVAGVWTQYF
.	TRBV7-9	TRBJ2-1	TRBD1	TGTGCCGGGACAGGGGGGGATGAGCAGTTCTTC	CAGTGGDEQFF
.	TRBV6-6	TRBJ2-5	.	TGTGCCAGCGGACGGCCCAAAGGACTTATCCAAGAGACCCAGTACTTC	CASGRPKGLIQETQYF
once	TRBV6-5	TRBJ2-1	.	TGTGCCAGCAGTTACGGGAGCGGGTCCTACAATGAGCAGTTCTTC	CASSYGSGSYNEQFF
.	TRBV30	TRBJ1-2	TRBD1	TGTGCCTGGAGACGAGAGGGGGCGCGTGGCTACACCTTC	CAWRREGARGYTF
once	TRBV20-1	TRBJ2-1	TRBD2	TGCAGGGCGGGAGGGCCTAATGAGCAGTTCTTC	CRAGGPNEQFF
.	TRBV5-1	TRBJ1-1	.	TGCGCCAGCAGCCCCCAGATGAACACTGAAGCTTTCTTT	CASSPQMNTEAFF
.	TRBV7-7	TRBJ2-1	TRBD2	TGTGCCAGCAGCTTAGGTAGCGGGGGCTACAATGAGCAGTTCTTC	CASSLGSGGYNEQFF
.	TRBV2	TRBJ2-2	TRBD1	TGTGCCAGCAGCCGGACAGGGTCGGGTCTCACCGGGGAGCTGTTTTTT	CASSRTGSGLTGELFF
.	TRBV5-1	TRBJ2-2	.	TGCGCCAGCAAAAGGGGTAATGACGCCGGGGAGCTGTTTTTT	CASKRGNDAGELFF
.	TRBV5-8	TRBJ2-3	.	TGTGCCAGCAGCCCTAGACCGGGAGTAACAGATACGCAGTATTTT	CASSPRPGVTDTQYF
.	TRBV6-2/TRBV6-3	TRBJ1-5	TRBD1	TGTGCCAGCAGTCGGACAGGGGAGAATCAGCCCCAGCATTTT	CASSRTGENQPQHF
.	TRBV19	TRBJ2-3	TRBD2	TGTGCCAGTAGTTATAGCGGGAGTTTGACAGATACGCAGTATTTT	CASSYSGSLTDTQYF
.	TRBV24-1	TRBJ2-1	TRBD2	TGTGCCACCAGTGACCTGACTAGCGGGGGTAACAATGAGCAGTTCTTC	CATSDLTSGGNNEQFF
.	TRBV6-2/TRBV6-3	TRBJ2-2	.	TGTGCCAGCAGTACAGGGACGGCGAACACCGGGGAGCTGTTTTTT	CASSTGTANTGELFF
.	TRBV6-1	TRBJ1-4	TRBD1	TGTGCCAGCAGTGAAGGACAGGGTATTCTTGAAAAATTGTTTTTT	CASSEGQGILEKLFF
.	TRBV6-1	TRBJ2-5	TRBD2	TGTGCCAGCAGTGAAAGGGGACTAGCAAAAGAGACCCAGTACTTC	CASSERGLAKETQYF
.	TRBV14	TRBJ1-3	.	TGTGCCAGCAGCCACATACCCCGGGGAAACACCATATATTTT	CASSHIPRGNTIYF
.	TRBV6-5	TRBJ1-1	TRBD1	TGTGCCAGCAGTAGAGGGGGCTGGACTGAAGCTTTCTTT	CASSRGGWTEAFF
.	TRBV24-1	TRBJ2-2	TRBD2	TGTGCCACCAGTGATCCAGCGGGAACCCTAGCCGGGGAGCTGTTTTTT	CATSDPAGTLAGELFF
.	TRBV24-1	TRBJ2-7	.	TGTGCCACCAGTGATTTCGAACGAGGGTGCCTATTCTACGAGCAGTACTTC	CATSDFERGCLFYEQYF
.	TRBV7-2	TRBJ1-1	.	TGTGCCAGCAGCTTACAAATGATGACGGGACTCAACTTT	CASSLQMMTGLNF
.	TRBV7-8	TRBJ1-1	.	TGTGCCAGCAGCCCACGAGACAGATTGAACACTGAAGCTTTCTTT	CASSPRDRLNTEAFF
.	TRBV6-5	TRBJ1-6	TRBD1	TGTGCCAGCAGACGGGACAGTTCCAGTTCACCCCTCCACTTT	CASRRDSSSSPLHF
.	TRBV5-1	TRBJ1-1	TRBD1	TGCGCCAGCAGCTCCAGACAGGGTTGGGAAGCTTTCTTT	CASSSRQGWEAFF
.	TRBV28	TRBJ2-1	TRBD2	TGTGCCAGCAGTTTATCAACTGCGACTAGCCACAATGAGCAGTTCTTC	CASSLSTATSHNEQFF
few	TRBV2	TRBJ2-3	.	TGTGCCAGCCGGAGGGGGCTTGGTAGCACAGATACGCAGTATTTT	CASRRGLGSTDTQYF
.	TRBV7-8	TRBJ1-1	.	TGTGCCAGCAGCTTGGGACATCGGAACACTGAAGCTTTCTTT	CASSLGHRNTEAFF
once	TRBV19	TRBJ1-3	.	TGTGCCACACAGTACATCCAGGGCGCTGGAAACACCATATATTTT	CATQYIQGAGNTIYF
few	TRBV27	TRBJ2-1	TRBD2	TGTGCCAGCAGGAAATCCGGGACTAGCGGATACAATGAGCAGTTCTTC	CASRKSGTSGYNEQFF
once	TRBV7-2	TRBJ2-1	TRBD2	TGTGCCAGCAGCTTTCACAGGACTAGCGGGAGTAATGAGCAGTTCTTC	CASSFHRTSGSNEQFF
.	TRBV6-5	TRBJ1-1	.	TGTGCCAGCAGTTATGGACAGCTGAACACTGAAGCTTTCTTT	CASSYGQLNTEAFF
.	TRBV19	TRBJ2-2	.	TGTGCCAGTAAACGGGAAAACACCGGGGAGCTGTTTTTT	CASKRENTGELFF
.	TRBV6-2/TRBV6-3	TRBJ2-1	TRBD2	TGTGCCAGCAGTTCGTCCCCTAGCGGAATCTACAATGAGCAGTTCTTC	CASSSSPSGIYNEQFF
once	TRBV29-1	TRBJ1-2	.	TGCAGCGTTGCCGTACAGAACTATGGCTACACCTTC	CSVAVQNYGYTF
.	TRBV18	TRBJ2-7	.	TGTGCCAGCTCAGCGGGCCAAGATTACGAGCAGTACTTC	CASSAGQDYEQYF
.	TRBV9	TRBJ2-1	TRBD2	TGTGCCAGCAGCGTGGCGGGGGGAGGGACCGGTGAGCAGTTCTTC	CASSVAGGGTGEQFF
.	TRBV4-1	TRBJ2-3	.	TGCGCCAGCAGCCAAGGACAGGCCACAGATACGCAGTATTTT	CASSQGQATDTQYF
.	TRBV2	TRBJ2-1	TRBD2	TGTGCCAGCAGTGATCGCGGGAGGGGAGCTGAGCAGTTCTTC	CASSDRGRGAEQFF
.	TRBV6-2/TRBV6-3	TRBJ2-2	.	TGTGCCAGCAGTTCTCAAATTACAAGCGCCGGGGAGCTGTTTTTT	CASSSQITSAGELFF
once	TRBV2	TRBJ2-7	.	TGTGCCAGCAGTGAGTCGGGGGAAGTTGGGCAGTACTTC	CASSESGEVGQYF
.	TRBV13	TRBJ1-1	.	TGTGCCAGCAGCCCAGATATCTACACTGAAGCTTTCTTT	CASSPDIYTEAFF
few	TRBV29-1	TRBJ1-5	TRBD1	TGCAGCGTCTCGGAGGCAGGGGGCAGTCAGCCCCAGCATTTT	CSVSEAGGSQPQHF
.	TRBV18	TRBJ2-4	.	TGTGCCAGCTCACCAGGGACAGGCGGGGGAGAAAACATTCAGTACTTC	CASSPGTGGGENIQYF
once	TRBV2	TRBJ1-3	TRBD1	TGTGCCAGCAAACTGGGACAGGGGGCATACACCATATATTTT	CASKLGQGAYTIYF
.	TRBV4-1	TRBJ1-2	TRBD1	TGCGCCAGCAGCAGGACAGGGGAATATGGCTACACCTTC	CASSRTGEYGYTF
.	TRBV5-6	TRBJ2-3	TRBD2	TGTGCCAGCAGCCCTCTACTAGCGGGAGGGCCGGATACGCAGTATTTT	CASSPLLAGGPDTQYF
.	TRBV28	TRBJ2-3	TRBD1	TGTGCCAGCATCCAGGGACAGGTGCTCGGAGATACGCAGTATTTT	CASIQGQVLGDTQYF